The clone carrying this T cell receptor (beta chain) was observed at least ten times. As yet, its antigen is unknown. The data derive from a study of CD8 T cells in ankylosing spondylitis. CDR3 length: 14 amino acids. Trimming took off 3 bases at V and 8 bases at J, with 13 bases between the two ends. Each CDR3 protein is one row after TCRdb ran MiXCR on the 5' RACE reads. Counted here are about 300,000 distinct CDR3 sequences, 11% occurring once; the ten biggest clones make up roughly a tenth. The study's findings and limits: It was reported that disease-linked clones were significantly enriched in matched ankylosing spondylitis synovial fluid.

The TCR was taken from a female donor with ankylosing spondylitis or in good health (not recorded which). The specimen was blood, either unsorted or a sorted T cell fraction (not recorded which). This chain uses TRBV12-3 or TRBV12-4 with TRBJ1-4, with D hard to call. CDR3 sequence: CASSLGAAGEKLFF. CDR3 in DNA: TGTGCCAGCAGTTTGGGTGCGGCGGGAGAAAAACTGTTTTTT.